This T cell receptor (beta chain) is from a study of blood T cell repertoires in COVID-19. Overall study: The analysed material was cDNA or gDNA that came from T cells, B-cell-depleted T cells, or PBMCs.

Using immunoSEQ multiplex PCR, the repertoire was profiled, and TCRdb retains in-frame clones only, with some absent. The sample has fewer than 200,000 clones; about 85% are singletons. Unmatched junction bases numbered 13, after V lost 5 bases and J lost 4 bases. The CDR3 consists of 18 residues. Germline values: CDR1 SGHAT, CDR2 FQNNGV. This clonotype originated in a man aged 60 to 75 who had recovered from COVID-19. V gene TRBV11-2 combines with J gene TRBJ1-3, with 11 positions matching TRBD1. Sequenced input: peripheral blood. The CDR3, as DNA: TGTGCCAGCAGCCCCCGGGACAGGGGGTTCTTGGCCGGAAACACCATATATTTT. This translates into CASSPRDRGFLAGNTIYF. Using reference TRBV11-2 and TRBJ1-3 for the parts outside the CDR3, the full variable domain is EAGVAQSPRYKIIEKRQSVAFWCNPISGHATLYWYQQILGQGPKLLIQFQNNGVVDDSQLPKDRFSAERLKGVDSTLKIQPAKLEDSAVYLCASSPRDRGFLAGNTIYFGEGSWLTVV.